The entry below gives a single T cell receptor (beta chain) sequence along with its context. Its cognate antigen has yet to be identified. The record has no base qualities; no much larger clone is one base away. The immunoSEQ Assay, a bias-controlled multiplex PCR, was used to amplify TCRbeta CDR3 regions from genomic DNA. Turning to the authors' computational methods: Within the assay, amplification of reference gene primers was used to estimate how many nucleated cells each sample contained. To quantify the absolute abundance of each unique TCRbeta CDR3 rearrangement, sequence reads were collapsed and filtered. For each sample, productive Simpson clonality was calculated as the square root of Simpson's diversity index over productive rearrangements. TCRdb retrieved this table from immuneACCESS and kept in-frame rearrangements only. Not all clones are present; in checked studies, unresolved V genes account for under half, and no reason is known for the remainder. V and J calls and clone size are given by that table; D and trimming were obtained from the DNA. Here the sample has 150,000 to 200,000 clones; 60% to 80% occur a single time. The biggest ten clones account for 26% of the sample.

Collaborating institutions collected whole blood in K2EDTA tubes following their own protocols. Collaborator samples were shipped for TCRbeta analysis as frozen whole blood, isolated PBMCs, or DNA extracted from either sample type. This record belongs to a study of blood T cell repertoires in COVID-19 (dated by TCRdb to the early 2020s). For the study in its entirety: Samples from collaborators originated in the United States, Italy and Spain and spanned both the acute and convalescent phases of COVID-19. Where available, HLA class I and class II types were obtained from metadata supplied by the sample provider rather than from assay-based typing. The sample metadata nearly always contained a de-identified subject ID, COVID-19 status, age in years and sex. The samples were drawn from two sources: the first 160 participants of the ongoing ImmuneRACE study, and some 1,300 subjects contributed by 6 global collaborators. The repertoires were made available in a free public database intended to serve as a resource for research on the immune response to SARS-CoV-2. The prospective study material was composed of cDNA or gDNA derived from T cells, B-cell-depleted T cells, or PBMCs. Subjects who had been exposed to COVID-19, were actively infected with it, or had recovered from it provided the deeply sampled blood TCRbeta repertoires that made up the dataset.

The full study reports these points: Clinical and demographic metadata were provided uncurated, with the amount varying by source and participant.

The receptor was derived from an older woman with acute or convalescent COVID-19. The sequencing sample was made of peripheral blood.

At the DNA level, the sequence is TGTGCCACCAGTGGCCAAGGAGGAGAGGGAGGTAACAATGAGCAGTTCTTC. Its protein reads: CATSGQGGEGGNNEQFF. Recombination joined TRBV24-1 with TRBJ2-1, and the D gene may be TRBD2, 6 bases matching. Via the germline V gene, CDR1 is KGHDR and CDR2 SFDVKD. A distance of 21 bases separates the germline ends of V and J, which lose 5 bases and 5 bases respectively. Including the terminal cysteine and phenylalanine, the CDR3 comprises 17 residues. The DNA shown is the 51-base CDR3, in frame from base 1.